This TCR beta chain was sequenced during a study of blood T cells in healthy people across ages. Looking at the study overall: Template switching captured about one barcoded beta molecule per two T cells.

This clonotype was detected a few times. PCR was performed a second time for about 7 to 11 cycles using a sample-barcoded 5' primer and a J-beta primer mix. Each CDR3 protein is one row after TCRdb ran MiXCR on the 5' RACE reads. The table records about 1.1 million distinct CDR3 sequences, 35% to 40% of them present only once. The CDR3 length is 15 residues. The germline gives CDR1 MGHDK, CDR2 SYGVNS. V shed 2 bases, J shed 10 bases, and the junction held 7 bases outside the gene matches. Drawn from each donor were approximately 9.2 milliliters of peripheral blood. The V gene is TRBV25-1, the J gene TRBJ1-6; 8 bases are shared with TRBD1. This receptor was obtained from a man younger than 35 in good health. Material for sequencing was blood. The CDR3 loop is CASSERQGAWSPLHF. The CDR3 nucleotides are TGTGCCAGCAGTGAAAGGCAGGGGGCATGGTCACCCCTCCACTTT.